The 5 T cell receptor beta chains reported below all come from one sample, sequenced in a study of T cell repertoires in cytomegalovirus infection. Their specific antigens are unknown. TCRdb used MiXCR to reprocess the reads, holding one entry per CDR3 protein. This sample yields under 500,000 distinct CDR3 sequences, of which about 42% are seen a single time; 40% to 50% belongs to the top ten. The input for sequencing was cultured PBMCs, taken from culture after CMV antigen stimulation. Receptor source: a human donor in good health (CMV status not recorded). Some clones in this sample may be carry-over from other donors' samples.

V gene TRBV12-3 or TRBV12-4 combines with J gene TRBJ1-1; tentative D call: TRBD1 (6 bases). V dropped 3 bases and J dropped 8 bases, with 13 bases sitting between them. The CDR3 has 13 residues. CDR3 nucleotides: TGTGCCAGCAGTTTGAACAGGGTGGGCGAAGCTTTCTTT. As protein: CASSLNRVGEAFF.

The V gene is TRBV6-1, the J gene TRBJ2-1; D gene uncertain. Trimming removed 5 bases at V and 9 bases at J, with 11 bases between. The CDR3 consists of 12 residues. Per the germline V gene, CDR1 is MNHNS and CDR2 is SASEGT. The CDR3, as DNA: TGTGCCAGCAGTTACGCTGTCACTGAGCAGTTCTTC. It yields the protein CASSYAVTEQFF.

This clonotype came up a few times. V is TRBV25-1 and J is TRBJ2-1; 9 bases match TRBD2. Germline CDR1 and CDR2: MGHDK and SYGVNS. This CDR3 is built from 15 residues. The V segment lost 1 base and the J segment 3 bases; nucleotides outside the gene matches: 1. CDR3 nucleotide sequence: TGTGCCAGCAGTGAATCTAGCGGGGACTACAATGAGCAGTTCTTC. Amino acids: CASSESSGDYNEQFF.

This clonotype has a single count. DNA for the CDR3: TGTGCCAGCAACCTCCCCGGGTCCCAGTACTTC. This gives the protein CASNLPGSQYF. The chain couples TRBV6-6 to TRBJ2-5, with D uncertain. The CDR3 contains 11 residues. Trimming cost V 7 bases and J 9 bases, with 12 bases left between them. The germline V gene encodes CDR1 MNHNY and CDR2 SVGAGI (reference sequence).

This chain connects TRBV10-3 to TRBJ2-3, with 12 bases lining up with TRBD2. Germline lookup yields CDR1 ENHRY and CDR2 SYGVKD. This CDR3 has 16 amino acids. Germline trimming cut 7 bases from V and 3 bases from J; bases unmatched to any gene: 8. CDR3 region: CAINDIGTSGTDTQYF. DNA of the CDR3: TGTGCCATCAACGACATAGGGACTAGCGGGACAGATACGCAGTATTTT.